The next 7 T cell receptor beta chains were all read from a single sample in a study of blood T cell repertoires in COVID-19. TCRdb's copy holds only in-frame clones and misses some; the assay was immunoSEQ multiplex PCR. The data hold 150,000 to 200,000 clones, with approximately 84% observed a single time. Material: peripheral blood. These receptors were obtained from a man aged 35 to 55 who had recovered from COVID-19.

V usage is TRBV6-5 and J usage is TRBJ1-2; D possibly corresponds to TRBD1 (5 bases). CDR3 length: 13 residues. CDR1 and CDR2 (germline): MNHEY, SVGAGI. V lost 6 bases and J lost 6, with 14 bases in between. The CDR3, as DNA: TGTGCCAGCAGGGGGCCCCGGTCGGATGGCTACACCTTC. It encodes CASRGPRSDGYTF.

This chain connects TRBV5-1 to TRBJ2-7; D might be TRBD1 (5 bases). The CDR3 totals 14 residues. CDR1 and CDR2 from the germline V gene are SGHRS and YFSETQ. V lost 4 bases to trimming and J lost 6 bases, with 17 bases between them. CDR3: CASSPIVQASEQYF. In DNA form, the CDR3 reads TGCGCCAGCAGCCCGATCGTACAGGCTTCCGAGCAGTACTTC. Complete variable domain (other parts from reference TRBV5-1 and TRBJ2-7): KAGVTQTPRYLIKTRGQQVTLSCSPISGHRSVSWYQQTPGQGLQFLFEYFSETQRNKGNFPGRFSGRQFSNSRSEMNVSTLELGDSALYLCASSPIVQASEQYFGPGTRLTVT.

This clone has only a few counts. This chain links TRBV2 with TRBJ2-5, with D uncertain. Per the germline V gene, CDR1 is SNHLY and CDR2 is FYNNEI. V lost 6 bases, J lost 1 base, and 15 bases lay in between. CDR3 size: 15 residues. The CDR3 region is CASSRLRGTQETQYF. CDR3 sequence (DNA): TGTGCCAGCAGCCGACTCCGTGGCACCCAAGAGACCCAGTACTTC.

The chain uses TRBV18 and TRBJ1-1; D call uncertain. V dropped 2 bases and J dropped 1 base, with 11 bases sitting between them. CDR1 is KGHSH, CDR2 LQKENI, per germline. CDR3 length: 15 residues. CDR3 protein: CASSPTGETNTEAFF. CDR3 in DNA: TGTGCCAGCTCACCAACTGGGGAGACGAACACTGAAGCTTTCTTT.

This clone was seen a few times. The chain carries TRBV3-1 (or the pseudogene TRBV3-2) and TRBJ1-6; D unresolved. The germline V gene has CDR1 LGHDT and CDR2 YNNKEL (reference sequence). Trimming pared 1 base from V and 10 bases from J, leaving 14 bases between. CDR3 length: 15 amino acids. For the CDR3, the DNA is TGTGCCAGCAGCCAAGTCGAAGGAGCGCGATCACCCCTCCACTTT. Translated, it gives CASSQVEGARSPLHF.

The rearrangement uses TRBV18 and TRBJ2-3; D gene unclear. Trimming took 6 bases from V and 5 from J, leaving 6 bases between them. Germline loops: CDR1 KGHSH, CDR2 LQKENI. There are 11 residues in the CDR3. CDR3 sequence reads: CASSPGDTQYF. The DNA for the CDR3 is TGTGCCAGCTCTCCGGGAGATACGCAGTATTTT.

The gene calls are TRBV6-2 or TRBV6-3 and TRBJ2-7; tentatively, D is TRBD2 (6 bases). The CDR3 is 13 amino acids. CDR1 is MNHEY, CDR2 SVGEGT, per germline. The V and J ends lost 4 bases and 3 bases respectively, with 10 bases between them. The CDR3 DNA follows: TGTGCCAGCAGTTTGGGACTTAACTACGAGCAGTACTTC. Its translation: CASSLGLNYEQYF.